This T cell receptor beta chain originates from a study of shared T cell receptors in the human thymus. V was pared by 7 bases and J by 5 bases, with 17 bases between. CDR3 length: 14 amino acids. CDR1 MDHEN and CDR2 SYDVKM come from the germline V gene. Profiled with immunoSEQ multiplex PCR; TCRdb holds only in-frame clones, not every one. This table holds 500,000 to 750,000 clones, 85% to 90% found once. The same data also contributed to another study, on human thymus T cells.

The chain links TRBV28 to TRBJ2-5, with D possibly matching TRBD2 (6 bases). The source of this sequence is a boy in the first two years of life with a congenital heart defect. Sequencing was carried out using thymocytes. The CDR3 spells CASTISGGGETQYF. The CDR3 region has the DNA TGTGCCAGCACAATCAGCGGTGGGGGGGAGACCCAGTACTTC.